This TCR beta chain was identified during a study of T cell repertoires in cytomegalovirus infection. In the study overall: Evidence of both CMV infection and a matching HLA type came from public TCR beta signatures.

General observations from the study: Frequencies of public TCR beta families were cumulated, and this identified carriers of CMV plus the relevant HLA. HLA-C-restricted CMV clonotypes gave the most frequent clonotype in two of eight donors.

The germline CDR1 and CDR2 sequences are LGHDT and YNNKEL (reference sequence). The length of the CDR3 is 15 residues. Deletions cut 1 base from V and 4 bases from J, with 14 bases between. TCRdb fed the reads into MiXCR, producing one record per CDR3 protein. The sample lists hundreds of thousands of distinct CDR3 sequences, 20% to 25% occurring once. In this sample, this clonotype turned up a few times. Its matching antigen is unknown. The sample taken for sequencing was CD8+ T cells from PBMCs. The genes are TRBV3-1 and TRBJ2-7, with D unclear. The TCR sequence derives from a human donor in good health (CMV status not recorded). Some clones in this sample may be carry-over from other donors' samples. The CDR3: CASSQGAGRRYEQYF. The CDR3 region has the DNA TGTGCCAGCAGCCAAGGGGCCGGACGGAGATACGAGCAGTACTTC.